This TCR beta chain was obtained from a study of beta chain features in type 1 diabetes. General study results and limits: Any PCR bias toward short templates would affect both groups alike.

The whole isolated RNA underwent reverse transcription, so sequencing captured expressed TCRB transcripts. The protocol was immunoSEQ multiplex PCR, while the TCRdb copy is restricted to in-frame clones and leaves out a portion. The repertoire includes about 340,000 clones, 8% of them detected once, and less than 0.5% sits in the top ten. The V end lost 0 bases, the J end lost 2 bases, and 14 bases lay between the germline ends. CDR1 is SEHNR, CDR2 FQNEAQ, per germline (reference sequence). This CDR3 region has 16 residues. This clone showed up just a few times. Its antigen is currently unknown. Sequencing input: central memory CD4+ T cells from blood. The sequence came from a woman aged 18-29 years in good health. This chain links TRBV7-9 with TRBJ2-7, with unresolved D. This CDR3 is CASSLAGRTVPYEQYF. The CDR3, as DNA: TGTGCCAGCAGCTTAGCTGGACGGACGGTACCCTACGAGCAGTACTTC.